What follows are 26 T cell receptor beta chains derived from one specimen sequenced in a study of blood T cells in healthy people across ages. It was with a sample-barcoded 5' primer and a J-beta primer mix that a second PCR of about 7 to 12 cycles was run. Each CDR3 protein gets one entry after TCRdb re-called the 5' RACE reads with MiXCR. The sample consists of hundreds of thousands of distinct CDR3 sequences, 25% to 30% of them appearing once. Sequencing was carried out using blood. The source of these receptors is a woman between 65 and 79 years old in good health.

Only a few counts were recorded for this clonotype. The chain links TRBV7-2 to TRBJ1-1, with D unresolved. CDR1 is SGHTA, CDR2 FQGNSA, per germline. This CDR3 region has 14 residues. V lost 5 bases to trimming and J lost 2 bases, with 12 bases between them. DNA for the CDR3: TGTGCCAGCAGCCTAGGACCAGCTAACACTGAAGCTTTCTTT. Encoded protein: CASSLGPANTEAFF.

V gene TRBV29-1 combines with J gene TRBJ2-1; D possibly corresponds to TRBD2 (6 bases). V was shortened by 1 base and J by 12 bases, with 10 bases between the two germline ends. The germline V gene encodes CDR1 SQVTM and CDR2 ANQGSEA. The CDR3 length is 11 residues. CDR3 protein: CSVEGGLRQFF. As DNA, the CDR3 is TGCAGCGTTGAAGGGGGACTTCGGCAGTTCTTC.

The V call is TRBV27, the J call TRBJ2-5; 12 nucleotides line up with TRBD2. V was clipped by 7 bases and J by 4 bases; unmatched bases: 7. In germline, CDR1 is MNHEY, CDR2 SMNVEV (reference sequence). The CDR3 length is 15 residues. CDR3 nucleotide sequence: TGTGCCAGCAAGAGACTAGCGGGAGCCCCAGAGACCCAGTACTTC. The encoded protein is CASKRLAGAPETQYF.

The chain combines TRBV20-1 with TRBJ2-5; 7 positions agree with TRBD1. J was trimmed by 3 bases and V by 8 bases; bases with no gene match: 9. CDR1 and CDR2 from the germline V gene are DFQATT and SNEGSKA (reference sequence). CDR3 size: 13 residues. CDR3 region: CSPTGVPKETQYF. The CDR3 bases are TGCAGTCCTACAGGGGTGCCTAAAGAGACCCAGTACTTC.

For the CDR3, the DNA is TGTGCCAGCTCCAGGACAGTTGAAAACATTCAGTACTTC. Its translation: CASSRTVENIQYF. This chain joins TRBV11-2 and TRBJ2-4; D perhaps matches TRBD1 (6 bases). V gave up 8 bases and J gave up 5 bases, with 13 bases separating them. This CDR3 has 13 amino acids. Germline V gives CDR1 SGHAT, CDR2 FQNNGV.

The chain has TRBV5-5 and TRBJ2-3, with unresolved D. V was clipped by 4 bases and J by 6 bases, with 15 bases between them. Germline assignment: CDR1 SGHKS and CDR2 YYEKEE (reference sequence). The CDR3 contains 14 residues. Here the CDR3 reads CASSLASIADTQYF. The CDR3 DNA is TGTGCCAGCAGCCTGGCTAGTATCGCTGATACGCAGTATTTT.

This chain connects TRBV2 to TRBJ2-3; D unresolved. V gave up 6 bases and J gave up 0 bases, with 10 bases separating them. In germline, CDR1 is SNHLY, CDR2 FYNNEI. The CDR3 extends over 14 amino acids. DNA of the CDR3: TGTGCCAGCAGAGGATCTTCTAGCACAGATACGCAGTATTTT. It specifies CASRGSSSTDTQYF.

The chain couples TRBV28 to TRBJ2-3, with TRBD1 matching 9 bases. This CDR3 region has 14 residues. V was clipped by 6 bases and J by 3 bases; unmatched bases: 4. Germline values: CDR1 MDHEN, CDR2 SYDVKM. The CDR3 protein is CASRWTGVTDTQYF. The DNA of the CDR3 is TGTGCCAGCAGATGGACAGGGGTTACAGATACGCAGTATTTT. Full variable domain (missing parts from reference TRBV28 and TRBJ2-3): DVKVTQSSRYLVKRTGEKVFLECVQDMDHENMFWYRQDPGLGLRLIYFSYDVKMKEKGDIPEGYSVSREKKERFSLILESASTNQTSMYLCASRWTGVTDTQYFGPGTRLTVL.

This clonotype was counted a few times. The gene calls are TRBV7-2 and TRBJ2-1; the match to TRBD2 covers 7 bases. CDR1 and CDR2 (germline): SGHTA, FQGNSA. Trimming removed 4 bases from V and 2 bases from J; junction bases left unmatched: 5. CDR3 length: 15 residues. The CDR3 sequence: CASSSKREAYNEQFF. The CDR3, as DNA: TGTGCCAGCAGCTCCAAACGGGAGGCCTACAATGAGCAGTTCTTC.

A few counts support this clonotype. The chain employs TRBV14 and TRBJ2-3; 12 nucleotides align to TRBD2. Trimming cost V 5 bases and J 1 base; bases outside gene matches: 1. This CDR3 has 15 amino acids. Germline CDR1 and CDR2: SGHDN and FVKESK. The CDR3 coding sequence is TGTGCCAGCAGCTCTAGCGGGAGGGGCACAGATACGCAGTATTTT. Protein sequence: CASSSSGRGTDTQYF.

CDR3 DNA sequence: TGTGCCAGCAGCTTGGGAGGGGAAACCTACGAGCAGTACTTC. This codes for CASSLGGETYEQYF. The chain links TRBV5-5 to TRBJ2-7; tentatively, D is TRBD1 or TRBD2 (5 bases each). Germline V CDR1 and CDR2: SGHKS, YYEKEE (reference sequence). V gave up 0 bases and J gave up 2 bases, with 9 bases separating them. This CDR3 is 14 amino acids long.

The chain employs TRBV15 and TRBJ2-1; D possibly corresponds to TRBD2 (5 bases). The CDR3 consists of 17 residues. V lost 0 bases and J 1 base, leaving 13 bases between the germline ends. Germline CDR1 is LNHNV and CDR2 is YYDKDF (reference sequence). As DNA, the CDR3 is TGTGCCACCAGCAGAGATCACCTGCCGGGGTCCTACAATGAGCAGTTCTTC. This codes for CATSRDHLPGSYNEQFF.

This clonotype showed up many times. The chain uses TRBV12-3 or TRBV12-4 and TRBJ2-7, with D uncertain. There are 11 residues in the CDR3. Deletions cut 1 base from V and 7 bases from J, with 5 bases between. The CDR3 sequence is CASSLGEEQYF. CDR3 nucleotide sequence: TGTGCCAGCAGTTTAGGGGAAGAGCAGTACTTC.

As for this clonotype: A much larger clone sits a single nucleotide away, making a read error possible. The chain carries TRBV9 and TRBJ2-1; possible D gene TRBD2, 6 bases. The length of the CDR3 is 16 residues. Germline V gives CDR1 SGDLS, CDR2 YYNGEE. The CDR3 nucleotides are TGTACCAGCAGCTTCCCGCCTGGGGGGTGGGTCGATGAGCAGTTCTTC. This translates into CTSSFPPGGWVDEQFF.

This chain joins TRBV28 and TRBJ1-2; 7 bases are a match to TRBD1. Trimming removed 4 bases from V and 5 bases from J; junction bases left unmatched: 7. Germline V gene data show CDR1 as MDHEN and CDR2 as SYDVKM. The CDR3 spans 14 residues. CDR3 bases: TGTGCCAGCAGTTCGACAGGGCCTAGTTATGGCTACACCTTC. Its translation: CASSSTGPSYGYTF.

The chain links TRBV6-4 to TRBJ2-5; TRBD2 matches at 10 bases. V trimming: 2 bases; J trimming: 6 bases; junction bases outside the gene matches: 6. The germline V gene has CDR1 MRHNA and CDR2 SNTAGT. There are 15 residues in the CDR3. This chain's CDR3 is CASSDLAGVLQTQYF. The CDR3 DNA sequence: TGTGCCAGCAGTGACCTAGCGGGAGTACTGCAGACCCAGTACTTC.

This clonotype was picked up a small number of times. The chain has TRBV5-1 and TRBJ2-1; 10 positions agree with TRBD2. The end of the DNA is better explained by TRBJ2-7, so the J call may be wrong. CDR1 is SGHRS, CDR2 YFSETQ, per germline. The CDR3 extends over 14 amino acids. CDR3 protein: CASRLSGRAYEQYF. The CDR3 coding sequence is TGCGCCAGCAGATTAAGCGGGAGGGCCTACGAGCAGTACTTC.

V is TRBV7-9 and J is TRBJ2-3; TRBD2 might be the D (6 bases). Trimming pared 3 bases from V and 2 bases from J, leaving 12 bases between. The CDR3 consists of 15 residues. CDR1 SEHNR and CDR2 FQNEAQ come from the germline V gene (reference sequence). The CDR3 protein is CASSFEGLPTDTQYF. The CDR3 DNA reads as TGTGCCAGCAGCTTTGAGGGACTGCCCACAGATACGCAGTATTTT.

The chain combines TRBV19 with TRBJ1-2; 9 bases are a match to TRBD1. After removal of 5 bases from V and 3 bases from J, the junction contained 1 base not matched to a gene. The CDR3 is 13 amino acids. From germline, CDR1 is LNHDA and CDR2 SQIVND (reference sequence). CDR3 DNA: TGTGCCAGTAGTCGACAGGGGGACTATGGCTACACCTTC. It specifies CASSRQGDYGYTF.

CDR3 nucleotide sequence: TGTGCAGTTCAGGGAGGGCAGCATACCAGCTACACCTTC. It is translated as CAVQGGQHTSYTF. The V and J genes are TRBV6-5 and TRBJ1-2, with a tentative D call TRBD1 (5 bases). Germline values: CDR1 MNHEY, CDR2 SVGAGI. This CDR3 is 13 amino acids long.

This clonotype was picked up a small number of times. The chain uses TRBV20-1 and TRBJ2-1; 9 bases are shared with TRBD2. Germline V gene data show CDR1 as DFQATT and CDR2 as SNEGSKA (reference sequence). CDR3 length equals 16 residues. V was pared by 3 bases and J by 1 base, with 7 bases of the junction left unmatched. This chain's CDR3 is CSARASGALSYNEQFF. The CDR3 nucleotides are TGCAGTGCTAGGGCTAGCGGGGCCCTATCCTACAATGAGCAGTTCTTC.

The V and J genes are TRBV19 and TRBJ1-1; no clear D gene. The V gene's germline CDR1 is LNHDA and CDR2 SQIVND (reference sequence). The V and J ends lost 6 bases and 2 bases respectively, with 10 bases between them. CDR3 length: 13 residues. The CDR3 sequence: CASSAAPNTEAFF. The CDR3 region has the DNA TGTGCCAGTAGCGCCGCCCCAAACACTGAAGCTTTCTTT. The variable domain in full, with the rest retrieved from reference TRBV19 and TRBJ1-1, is DGGITQSPKYLFRKEGQNVTLSCEQNLNHDAMYWYRQDPGQGLRLIYYSQIVNDFQKGDIAEGYSVSREKKESFPLTVTSAQKNPTAFYLCASSAAPNTEAFFGQGTRLTVV.

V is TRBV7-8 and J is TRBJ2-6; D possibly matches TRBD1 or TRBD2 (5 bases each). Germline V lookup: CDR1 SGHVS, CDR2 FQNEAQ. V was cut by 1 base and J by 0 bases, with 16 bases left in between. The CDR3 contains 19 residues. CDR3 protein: CASSLDWGTPSSGANVLTF. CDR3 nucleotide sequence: TGTGCCAGCAGCTTAGATTGGGGGACCCCGAGCTCTGGGGCCAACGTCCTGACTTTC. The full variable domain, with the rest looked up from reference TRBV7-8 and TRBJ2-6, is GAGVSQSPRYKVAKRGQDVALRCDPISGHVSLFWYQQALGQGPEFLTYFQNEAQLDKSGLPSDRFFAERPEGSVSTLKIQRTQQEDSAVYLCASSLDWGTPSSGANVLTFGAGSRLTVL.

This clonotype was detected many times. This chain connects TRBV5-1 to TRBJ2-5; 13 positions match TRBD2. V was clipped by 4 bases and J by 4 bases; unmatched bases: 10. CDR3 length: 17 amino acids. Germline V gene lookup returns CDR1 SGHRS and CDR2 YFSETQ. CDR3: CASSKGTSGTELETQYF. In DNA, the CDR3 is TGCGCCAGCAGCAAAGGGACTAGCGGGACGGAATTAGAGACCCAGTACTTC.

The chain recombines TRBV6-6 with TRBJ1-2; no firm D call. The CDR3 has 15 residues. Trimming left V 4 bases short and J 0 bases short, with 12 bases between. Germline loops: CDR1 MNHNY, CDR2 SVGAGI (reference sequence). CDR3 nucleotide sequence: TGTGCCAGCAGTTCCCCGGACGGATCTAACTATGGCTACACCTTC. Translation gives CASSSPDGSNYGYTF.

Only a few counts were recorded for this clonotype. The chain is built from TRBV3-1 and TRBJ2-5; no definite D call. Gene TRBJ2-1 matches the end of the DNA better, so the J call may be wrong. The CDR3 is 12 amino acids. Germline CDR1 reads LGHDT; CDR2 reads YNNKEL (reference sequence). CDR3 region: CASSQTRNEQFF. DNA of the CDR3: TGTGCCAGCAGCCAAACCCGCAATGAGCAGTTCTTC.